This is a list of T cell receptor beta chains from one sample in a study of blood T cell repertoires in COVID-19. Profiled with immunoSEQ multiplex PCR; TCRdb holds only in-frame clones, not every one. Of nearly 80,000 clones in the sample, over 75% were seen once. Sequencing was performed on peripheral blood. Every receptor here comes from an elderly woman with acute or convalescent COVID-19. CDR3s include the opening cysteine and the closing phenylalanine or tryptophan. A D gene is named only where the DNA matches it firmly. Clone size is given for some rows only: seen once, a few or many times, or a class if the clone is expanded.

J gene	D gene	clone size	V gene	CDR3 DNA	CDR3 protein
TRBJ2-7	-	once	TRBV6-5	TGTGCCAGCACCCGACTCGGAGTCCAGTACTTC	CASTRLGVQYF
TRBJ1-1	-	-	TRBV19	TGTGCCAGTAGTATACCCCGTTTCGTCGGCCGGGACACTGAAGCTTTCTTT	CASSIPRFVGRDTEAFF
TRBJ2-7	-	few	TRBV7-2	TGTGCCAGCAGCTTTGGAGGGTTAGGCTCCGAGCAGTACTTC	CASSFGGLGSEQYF
TRBJ1-2	TRBD1	-	TRBV5-4	TGTGCCAGCAGCTTACGACAGGGGTATGGCTACACCTTC	CASSLRQGYGYTF
TRBJ2-1	-	-	TRBV7-9	TGTGCCAGCAGCCCACGTCGGGGGGCAGCCTACAATGAGCAGTTCTTC	CASSPRRGAAYNEQFF
TRBJ1-1	-	once	TRBV20-1	TGCAGTGCTAGTAGGGGAAACTTGAACACTGAAGCTTTCTTT	CSASRGNLNTEAFF
TRBJ2-1	TRBD2	-	TRBV19	TGTGCCACCGGACCAGCGGGAGGATACAATGAGCAGTTCTTC	CATGPAGGYNEQFF
TRBJ2-1	TRBD1	-	TRBV7-9	TGTGCCAGCAGCGGAACAGGGGGCAATGAGCAGTTCTTC	CASSGTGGNEQFF
TRBJ2-4	-	-	TRBV7-2	TGTGCCAGCAGCTTAGGCCCGGGAAGCAACATTCAGTACTTC	CASSLGPGSNIQYF
TRBJ1-1	-	-	TRBV2	TGTGCCAGCAGTACCGCCGCCCGGGGGACTGAAGCTTTCTTT	CASSTAARGTEAFF